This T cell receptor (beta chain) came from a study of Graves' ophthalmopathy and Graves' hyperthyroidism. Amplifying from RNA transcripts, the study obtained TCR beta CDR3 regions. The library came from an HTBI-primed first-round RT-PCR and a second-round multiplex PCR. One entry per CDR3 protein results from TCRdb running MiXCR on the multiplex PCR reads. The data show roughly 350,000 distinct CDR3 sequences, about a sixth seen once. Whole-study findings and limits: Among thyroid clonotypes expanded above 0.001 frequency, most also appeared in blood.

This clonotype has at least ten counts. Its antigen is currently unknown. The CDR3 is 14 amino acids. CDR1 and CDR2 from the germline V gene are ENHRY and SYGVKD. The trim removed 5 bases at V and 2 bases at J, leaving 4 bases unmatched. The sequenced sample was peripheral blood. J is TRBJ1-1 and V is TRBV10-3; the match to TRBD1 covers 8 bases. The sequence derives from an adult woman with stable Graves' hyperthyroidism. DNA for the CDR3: TGTGCCATCAGTAGGGACAGGCAAAACACTGAAGCTTTCTTT. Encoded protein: CAISRDRQNTEAFF.